Listed below are T cell receptor beta chains from one sample, sequenced in a study of shared clonotypes between healthy human individuals. TCRdb's copy holds only in-frame clones and misses some; the assay was immunoSEQ multiplex PCR. The sample has about 550,000 clones; about 95% are singletons. The sample was naive CD8+ T cells sorted from blood. These receptors were collected from a woman aged 25 to 39 in good health. Both conserved end residues are part of each CDR3. D genes are given only for firm matches. The listing skips clone size in some rows; elsewhere it reads once, few, many or a size class.

j_gene,len,v_gene,d_gene,abundance,CDR3aa,CDR3nt
TRBJ1-1,14,TRBV29-1,NA,NA,CSARDTNTYRAAFF,TGCAGCGCCCGGGACACCAATACCTACAGGGCTGCTTTCTTT
TRBJ2-7,14,TRBV27,TRBD1,few,CASSLSTGGYEQYF,TGTGCCAGCAGTTTATCGACAGGGGGCTACGAGCAGTACTTC
TRBJ2-2,14,TRBV11-1,NA,NA,CASSLGEYTGELFF,TGTGCCAGCAGCTTGGGCGAATACACCGGGGAGCTGTTTTTT
TRBJ2-1,16,TRBV7-2,TRBD2,NA,CASSLVLAGGYTEQFF,TGTGCCAGCAGCTTAGTTCTAGCGGGAGGGTACACTGAGCAGTTCTTC
TRBJ1-5,17,TRBV28,NA,NA,CASSFGVTGYSNQPQHF,TGTGCCAGCAGTTTTGGCGTCACAGGGTATAGCAATCAGCCCCAGCATTTT
TRBJ1-3,13,TRBV19,NA,NA,CASSRPSGNTIYF,TGTGCCAGTAGCAGACCTTCTGGAAACACCATATATTTT
TRBJ2-7,16,TRBV6-5,NA,NA,CASSYSMAEFSYEQYF,TGTGCCAGCAGTTACTCGATGGCGGAGTTCTCCTACGAGCAGTACTTC
TRBJ2-5,18,TRBV5-1,TRBD2,NA,CASSLEASGNQPRETQYF,TGCGCCAGCAGCTTGGAGGCTAGCGGGAACCAACCCCGAGAGACCCAGTACTTC
TRBJ2-1,11,TRBV28,NA,NA,CAMGGPREQFF,TGTGCCATGGGGGGGCCCAGGGAGCAGTTCTTC
TRBJ2-1,20,TRBV9,TRBD1,NA,CASSERPGQGSIVVSNEQFF,TGTGCCAGCAGCGAGAGACCGGGACAGGGTTCCATCGTAGTGTCCAATGAGCAGTTCTTC
TRBJ2-7,13,TRBV10-3,NA,NA,CAMAGTEVYEQYF,TGTGCCATGGCCGGGACGGAGGTCTACGAGCAGTACTTC
TRBJ2-4,11,TRBV19,NA,NA,CASGAKNIQYF,TGTGCCAGTGGGGCCAAAAACATTCAGTACTTC
TRBJ2-3,13,TRBV30,NA,NA,CAWSPPISDTQYF,TGTGCCTGGAGTCCCCCGATATCCGATACGCAGTATTTT
TRBJ2-7,16,TRBV5-6,TRBD2,NA,CASSPWTSGRTYEQYF,TGTGCCAGCAGCCCCTGGACTAGCGGGCGTACCTACGAGCAGTACTTC
TRBJ2-7,17,TRBV2,TRBD2,NA,CASSEALWGGLTYEQYF,TGTGCCAGCAGTGAAGCGCTTTGGGGGGGACTTACCTACGAGCAGTACTTC
TRBJ1-2,11,TRBV2,NA,NA,CASSGERDYTF,TGTGCCAGCAGTGGGGAGCGCGACTACACCTTC
TRBJ1-4,16,TRBV28,NA,NA,CASSGRHGQYNEKLFF,TGTGCCAGCAGTGGACGACATGGACAGTATAATGAAAAACTGTTTTTT
TRBJ2-5,15,TRBV27,NA,NA,CASSFSPRALETQYF,TGTGCCAGCAGTTTTAGTCCAAGAGCCCTGGAGACCCAGTACTTC
TRBJ1-6,15,TRBV5-4,TRBD1,once,CASSLWTGGDSPLHF,TGTGCCAGCAGCTTGTGGACAGGGGGCGATTCACCCCTCCACTTT
TRBJ1-2,13,TRBV29-1,NA,NA,CSVWGIEGYGYTF,TGCAGCGTTTGGGGGATAGAAGGCTATGGCTACACCTTC
TRBJ1-4,12,TRBV28,NA,NA,CASRGGGIELFF,TGTGCCAGCAGGGGGGGTGGGATTGAACTGTTTTTT
TRBJ1-4,15,TRBV28,NA,NA,CASSLFYRVREKLFF,TGTGCCAGCAGTTTATTTTACAGGGTGAGAGAAAAACTGTTTTTT
TRBJ2-1,15,TRBV9,NA,NA,CASSVGLALYNEQFF,TGTGCCAGCAGCGTAGGGCTAGCGCTATACAATGAGCAGTTCTTC
TRBJ1-1,13,TRBV5-6,NA,NA,CASSRGGSPEAFF,TGTGCCAGCAGCAGGGGAGGGTCGCCTGAAGCTTTCTTT
TRBJ1-2,17,TRBV5-1,TRBD1,NA,CASSLYTWTGVDYGYTF,TGCGCCAGCAGCCTTTATACCTGGACAGGGGTGGACTATGGCTACACCTTC
TRBJ2-7,15,TRBV10-1,TRBD1,NA,CASSETGTGGPEQYF,TGCGCCAGCAGCGAAACCGGGACAGGGGGTCCCGAGCAGTACTTC
TRBJ2-7,14,TRBV6-5,NA,NA,CASSSQWGGYEQYF,TGTGCCAGCAGTTCCCAGTGGGGAGGCTACGAGCAGTACTTC
TRBJ2-5,16,TRBV5-1,TRBD2,NA,CASSYANSGIGETQYF,TGCGCCAGCAGCTACGCCAATAGCGGGATTGGCGAGACCCAGTACTTC
TRBJ2-1,15,TRBV30,TRBD2,NA,CAWSLLAGGYNEQFF,TGTGCCTGGAGTCTGCTAGCGGGGGGCTACAATGAGCAGTTCTTC
TRBJ2-1,13,TRBV6-5,NA,NA,CASSLDRYNEQFF,TGTGCCAGCAGTCTGGACCGGTACAATGAGCAGTTCTTC
TRBJ1-1,14,TRBV7-9,NA,NA,CASSPTDTNTEAFF,TGTGCCAGCAGCCCCACCGACACAAACACTGAAGCTTTCTTT
TRBJ2-2,17,TRBV7-9,TRBD1,NA,CASSPRVGDRGDGELFF,TGTGCCAGCAGCCCGAGAGTAGGGGACAGGGGAGACGGGGAGCTGTTTTTT
TRBJ2-7,16,TRBV5-5,NA,NA,CASSLAGPGGSYEQYF,TGTGCCAGCAGCTTGGCCGGCCCAGGAGGCTCCTACGAGCAGTACTTC
TRBJ2-1,15,TRBV7-9,NA,NA,CASSLGQGGNNEQFF,TGTGCCAGCAGCTTAGGACAGGGAGGCAACAATGAGCAGTTCTTC
TRBJ2-2,15,TRBV5-1,NA,NA,CASSFRGAQYGELFF,TGCGCCAGCAGCTTTCGGGGGGCTCAATACGGGGAGCTGTTTTTT
TRBJ1-4,17,TRBV5-5,NA,NA,CASSSRGPGTGNEKLFF,TGTGCCAGCAGCTCGCGGGGGCCAGGGACGGGCAATGAAAAACTGTTTTTT
TRBJ1-6,18,TRBV5-1,TRBD1,NA,CASSLRTGDSFGNSPLHF,TGCGCCAGCAGCTTGCGGACAGGGGATTCTTTTGGCAATTCACCCCTCCACTTT
TRBJ2-7,15,TRBV5-5,TRBD1,NA,CASSPFSGGSYEQYF,TGTGCCAGCAGCCCTTTTTCAGGGGGCTCCTACGAGCAGTACTTC
TRBJ2-7,20,TRBV27,TRBD2,NA,CASSSRLAGGSSGFTYEQYF,TGTGCCAGCAGTTCCCGACTAGCGGGAGGGTCCTCGGGGTTTACCTACGAGCAGTACTTC
TRBJ2-1,15,TRBV29-1,TRBD2,NA,CSVFVGAGGRNEQFF,TGCAGCGTCTTCGTTGGAGCGGGAGGGCGCAATGAGCAGTTCTTC
TRBJ2-1,15,TRBV6-4,NA,NA,CASSDSFPSYNEQFF,TGTGCCAGCAGTGACTCCTTCCCCAGCTACAATGAGCAGTTCTTC
TRBJ2-5,16,TRBV18,TRBD1,once,CASSPDRSIVAETQYF,TGTGCCAGCTCACCGGACAGGTCGATAGTAGCAGAGACCCAGTACTTC
TRBJ2-1,12,TRBV30,NA,NA,CAWSAGTNEQFF,TGTGCCTGGAGTGCCGGGACAAACGAGCAGTTCTTC
TRBJ2-1,16,TRBV9,NA,NA,CASSVEGGGLYDEQFF,TGTGCCAGCAGCGTAGAAGGGGGAGGCCTTTACGATGAGCAGTTCTTC
TRBJ2-5,16,TRBV9,TRBD2,NA,CASSVGFTSDQETQYF,TGTGCCAGCAGCGTAGGATTTACTAGCGACCAAGAGACCCAGTACTTC